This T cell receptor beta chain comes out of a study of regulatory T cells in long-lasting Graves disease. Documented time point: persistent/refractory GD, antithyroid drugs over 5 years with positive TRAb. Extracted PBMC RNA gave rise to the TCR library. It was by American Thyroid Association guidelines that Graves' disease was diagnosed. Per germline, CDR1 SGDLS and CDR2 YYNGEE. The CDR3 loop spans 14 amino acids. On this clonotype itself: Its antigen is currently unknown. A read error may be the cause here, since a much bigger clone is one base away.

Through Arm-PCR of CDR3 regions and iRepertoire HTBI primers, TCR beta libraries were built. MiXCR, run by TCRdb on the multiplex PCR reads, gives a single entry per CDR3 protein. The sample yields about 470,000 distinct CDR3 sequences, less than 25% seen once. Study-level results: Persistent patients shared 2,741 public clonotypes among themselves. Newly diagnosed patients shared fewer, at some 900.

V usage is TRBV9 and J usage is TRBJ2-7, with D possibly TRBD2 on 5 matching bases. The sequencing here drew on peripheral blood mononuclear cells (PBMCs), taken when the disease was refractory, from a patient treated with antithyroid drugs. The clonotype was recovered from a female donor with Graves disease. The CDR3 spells CASSVGVGDYERYF. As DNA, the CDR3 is TGTGCCAGCAGCGTAGGCGTGGGAGACTACGAGCGGTACTTC.